These 21 T cell receptor beta chains were sequenced from one sample in a study of OX40 agonist ivuxolimab in advanced cancers. The table came from immunoSEQ multiplex PCR; TCRdb's copy has only in-frame clones and leaves some out. The repertoire has about 82,000 clones, 90% to 95% of them found once; the top ten carry about 2%. The sequencing here drew on CD4+ or CD8+ T cells sorted from blood, taken in a trial of the OX40 agonist ivuxolimab. The receptors here all came from an adult with an advanced solid tumor such as melanoma, head and neck, liver or kidney cancer.

The gene calls are TRBV5-6 and TRBJ1-4; 8 nucleotides agree with TRBD1. The ends lost 7 bases at V and 4 bases at J; junction bases unmatched: 3. Germline lookup yields CDR1 SGHDT and CDR2 YYEEEE. This CDR3 region has 13 residues. As DNA, the CDR3 is TGTGCCAGCCGTGGACAGGGTAATGAAAAACTGTTTTTT. This gives the protein CASRGQGNEKLFF. Variable domain in full (rest from reference TRBV5-6 and TRBJ1-4): DAGVTQSPTHLIKTRGQQVTLRCSPKSGHDTVSWYQQALGQGPQFIFQYYEEEERQRGNFPDRFSGHQFPNYSSELNVNALLLGDSALYLCASRGQGNEKLFFGSGTQLSVL.

CDR3 sequence reads: CASSPPSLNTGELFF. CDR3 bases: TGTGCCAGCTCACCACCAAGCCTAAACACCGGGGAGCTGTTTTTT. This chain connects TRBV18 to TRBJ2-2; D is ambiguous. This CDR3 region has 15 residues. Germline loops: CDR1 KGHSH, CDR2 LQKENI. V lost 0 bases and J 2 bases, leaving 7 bases between the germline ends.

The chain links TRBV27 to TRBJ2-5; TRBD1 agrees at 11 bases. Germline values: CDR1 MNHEY, CDR2 SMNVEV (reference sequence). CDR3 length equals 14 residues. V trimming: 3 bases; J trimming: 4 bases; junction bases outside the gene matches: 1. Here the CDR3 reads CASSLGTGGETQYF. The CDR3 DNA reads as TGTGCCAGCAGTTTGGGGACAGGGGGAGAGACCCAGTACTTC.

V gene TRBV7-9 combines with J gene TRBJ1-4, with TRBD1 identical over 7 bases. The germline V gene has CDR1 SEHNR and CDR2 FQNEAQ (reference sequence). This CDR3 spans 14 amino acids. With 1 base clipped from V and 8 bases from J, the junction kept 4 bases outside the gene matches. This CDR3 reads CASSLVSRGEKLFF. The CDR3 coding sequence is TGTGCCAGCAGCTTAGTTTCCAGGGGGGAAAAACTGTTTTTT.

This chain links TRBV19 with TRBJ1-4, with D unclear. Per germline, CDR1 LNHDA and CDR2 SQIVND (reference sequence). V shed 1 base and J shed 8 bases, with 14 bases lying between them. The CDR3 is 15 amino acids. The CDR3 DNA sequence: TGTGCCAGTAGTATAGGTCCAGTTCGAGGAGAAAAACTGTTTTTT. Encoded protein: CASSIGPVRGEKLFF.

V usage is TRBV10-3 and J usage is TRBJ2-3; D tentatively reads TRBD1 or TRBD2 (5 bases each). V was trimmed by 8 bases and J by 2 bases, leaving 14 bases between them. This CDR3 comprises 14 residues. Germline values: CDR1 ENHRY, CDR2 SYGVKD. The CDR3 here is CAIGGPSLTDTQYF. The CDR3 region has the DNA TGTGCCATCGGGGGACCTTCTCTCACAGATACGCAGTATTTT.

This sequence joins TRBV19 and TRBJ1-1, with 9 bases identical to TRBD1. CDR3 length equals 15 residues. Germline V gene lookup returns CDR1 LNHDA and CDR2 SQIVND (reference sequence). Unmatched junction bases numbered 6, after V lost 5 bases and J lost 2 bases. CDR3 amino acids: CASSVPGQGNTEAFF. In DNA, the CDR3 is TGTGCCAGTAGTGTCCCGGGACAGGGCAACACTGAAGCTTTCTTT. Together with reference TRBV19 and TRBJ1-1, the CDR3 gives the full variable domain: DGGITQSPKYLFRKEGQNVTLSCEQNLNHDAMYWYRQDPGQGLRLIYYSQIVNDFQKGDIAEGYSVSREKKESFPLTVTSAQKNPTAFYLCASSVPGQGNTEAFFGQGTRLTVV.

This clone has only one observation. The chain couples TRBV28 to TRBJ2-7; D call uncertain. V dropped 1 base and J dropped 5 bases, with 3 bases sitting between them. CDR1 MDHEN and CDR2 SYDVKM come from the germline V gene. The CDR3 consists of 11 residues. CDR3 residues: CASSLYDEQYF. The DNA for the CDR3 is TGTGCCAGCAGTTTATACGACGAGCAGTACTTC.

V gene TRBV7-2 combines with J gene TRBJ2-3, with 7 bases matching TRBD1. Per germline, CDR1 SGHTA and CDR2 FQGNSA. Trimming took 2 bases from V and 8 from J; bases not matched to a gene: 10. CDR3 size: 15 residues. CDR3 nucleotide sequence: TGTGCCAGCAGCTTATCGGGACAGCGAATCGGTACGCAGTATTTT. This gives the protein CASSLSGQRIGTQYF.

V and J are TRBV5-1 and TRBJ1-4; 9 bases are shared with TRBD1. V trimming: 4 bases; J trimming: 0 bases; junction bases outside the gene matches: 4. Germline V gene sequence: CDR1 SGHRS, CDR2 YFSETQ. CDR3 length equals 16 residues. CDR3 amino acids: CASSMGQGTTNEKLFF. The CDR3 DNA reads as TGCGCCAGCAGCATGGGACAGGGAACAACTAATGAAAAACTGTTTTTT.

This clone was seen only a few times. The chain links TRBV11-2 to TRBJ1-4, with D possibly matching TRBD1 (5 bases). This CDR3 region has 13 residues. Germline CDR1 reads SGHAT; CDR2 reads FQNNGV. Trimming took 3 bases from V and 10 from J, leaving 12 bases between them. CDR3 coding DNA: TGTGCCAGCAGCTTGCGGGACCGTCGAAAACTGTTTTTT. Translated, it gives CASSLRDRRKLFF.

The chain is built from TRBV9 and TRBJ2-2, with 7 bases aligning to TRBD2. Germline assignment: CDR1 SGDLS and CDR2 YYNGEE. V lost 5 bases, J lost 7 bases, and 8 bases stayed unmatched. This CDR3 has 14 residues. CDR3 sequence: CASSVTSASGELFF. CDR3 sequence (DNA): TGTGCCAGCAGTGTAACTAGCGCAAGCGGGGAGCTGTTTTTT.

This rearrangement joins TRBV27 to TRBJ2-4; D is unresolved. The CDR3 extends over 15 amino acids. V shed 6 bases and J shed 0 bases, with 12 bases lying between them. Germline CDR1 is MNHEY and CDR2 is SMNVEV (reference sequence). The CDR3: CASSLHQLAKNIQYF. The CDR3, as DNA: TGTGCCAGCAGCTTACATCAGCTAGCCAAAAACATTCAGTACTTC.

The J gene is TRBJ2-3, the V gene TRBV2; D uncertain. Germline V lookup: CDR1 SNHLY, CDR2 FYNNEI. V was trimmed by 5 bases and J by 5 bases, leaving 5 bases between them. The CDR3 loop spans 11 amino acids. CDR3 protein: CASSWRDTQYF. The CDR3 DNA reads as TGTGCCAGCAGTTGGAGAGATACGCAGTATTTT.

The chain recombines TRBV6-6 with TRBJ2-7, with D tentatively TRBD1 (6 bases). Trimming took off 0 bases at V and 6 bases at J, with 6 bases between the two ends. CDR3 length equals 12 residues. Germline V gives CDR1 MNHNY, CDR2 SVGAGI (reference sequence). CDR3 region: CASSYSGGEQYF. The CDR3 nucleotides read TGTGCCAGCAGTTACTCAGGGGGCGAGCAGTACTTC.

This clone was observed once. The J gene is TRBJ2-5, the V gene TRBV20-1, with D hard to call. CDR3 length equals 11 residues. Germline V lookup: CDR1 DFQATT, CDR2 SNEGSKA (reference sequence). Trimming took off 0 bases at V and 6 bases at J, with 5 bases between the two ends. This CDR3 reads CSARELQTQYF. The CDR3 nucleotides read TGCAGTGCTAGAGAACTGCAGACCCAGTACTTC.

V is TRBV7-2 and J is TRBJ2-5; 10 positions agree with TRBD2. The V and J ends lost 3 bases and 5 bases, in that order; junction bases with no gene match: 6. CDR1 SGHTA and CDR2 FQGNSA come from the germline V gene. The CDR3 has 15 residues. CDR3 residues: CASSFTSGKVETQYF. The CDR3 coding sequence is TGTGCCAGCAGCTTTACTAGCGGGAAGGTTGAGACCCAGTACTTC.

This chain connects TRBV7-2 to TRBJ2-7, with 10 bases that match TRBD2. V shed 3 bases, J shed 4 bases, and the junction held 9 bases outside the gene matches. The germline V gene has CDR1 SGHTA and CDR2 FQGNSA. The CDR3 totals 16 residues. The CDR3 nucleotides are TGTGCCAGCAGCTTGAGCGGGAGGGCCTTCTCGTACGAGCAGTACTTC. It translates to CASSLSGRAFSYEQYF.

J is TRBJ1-1 and V is TRBV11-3; weak D call: TRBD1 (6 bases). The CDR3 has 15 amino acids. Trimming removed 2 bases from V and 4 bases from J, with 14 bases in between. In germline, CDR1 is SGHNT, CDR2 YENEEA. In DNA, the CDR3 is TGTGCCAGCAGCTTAAACGCGGGGGCGAGCACTGAAGCTTTCTTT. The encoded protein is CASSLNAGASTEAFF.

This clone was seen only once. The V call is TRBV4-1, the J call TRBJ2-7, with 9 bases lining up with TRBD1. V shed 1 base, J shed 4 bases, and the junction held 11 bases outside the gene matches. CDR3 length: 17 amino acids. Per germline, CDR1 MGHRA and CDR2 YSYEKL. CDR3: CASSQASLGQGGYEQYF. In DNA, the CDR3 is TGCGCCAGCAGCCAAGCCTCTTTGGGACAGGGCGGATACGAGCAGTACTTC.

The J gene is TRBJ2-3, the V gene TRBV5-1, with TRBD2 matching 10 bases. CDR3 size: 15 residues. Germline assignment: CDR1 SGHRS and CDR2 YFSETQ. J lost 1 base, V lost 2 bases, and 1 base had no gene match. The CDR3 DNA follows: TGCGCCAGCAGCTTTGGGACTAGCGGCACAGATACGCAGTATTTT. It encodes CASSFGTSGTDTQYF.